The 20 T cell receptor beta chains below come from one sample, sequenced in a study of a mutant IDH1 vaccine in newly diagnosed glioma. The time point is: week 47, end of study. All doses held 300 ug of mutant IDH1 20-mer peptide, with topical imiquimod. Using immunoSEQ multiplex PCR, the repertoire was profiled, and TCRdb retains in-frame clones only, with some absent. The sample carries about 56,000 clones, approximately 71% recorded once. Their antigen targets remain unknown. Material: PBMCs, obtained from a glioma patient whose treatment included an IDH1 peptide vaccine. All receptors derive from a man between 45 and 60 years old with glioma.

This clone was observed a handful of times. This sequence joins TRBV30 and TRBJ1-4, with unresolved D. Trimming removed 0 bases from V and 6 bases from J, with 8 bases in between. Germline V gene sequence: CDR1 GTSNPN, CDR2 SVGIG (reference sequence). The CDR3 length is 13 residues. The CDR3 DNA reads TGTGCCTGGAGTGTGGGCAGCGATGAAAAACTGTTTTTT. Its protein product is CAWSVGSDEKLFF.

This chain uses TRBV2 with TRBJ2-1; perhaps TRBD1 as D (6 bases). Trimming removed 6 bases from V and 7 bases from J, with 10 bases in between. The CDR3 runs 12 residues. CDR1 is SNHLY, CDR2 FYNNEI, per germline. The CDR3 nucleotides are TGTGCCAGCAGACTCAGGGGAAATGAGCAGTTCTTC. It encodes CASRLRGNEQFF.

The chain joins TRBV6-1 to TRBJ2-5, with 12 nucleotides matching TRBD2. Germline values: CDR1 MNHNS, CDR2 SASEGT. J was trimmed by 5 bases and V by 5 bases; bases with no gene match: 6. This CDR3 spans 15 amino acids. In DNA form, the CDR3 reads TGTGCCAGCAGTAGCACTAGCGGGGGGTGGGAGACCCAGTACTTC. This sequence encodes CASSSTSGGWETQYF.

The chain combines TRBV15 with TRBJ1-3, with D possibly being TRBD1 (5 bases). From germline, CDR1 is LNHNV and CDR2 YYDKDF (reference sequence). The length of the CDR3 is 15 residues. V was clipped by 8 bases and J by 0 bases, with 14 bases between them. The CDR3 DNA sequence: TGTGCCACCCAGGGAGGGGCTCACTCTGGAAACACCATATATTTT. Encoded protein: CATQGGAHSGNTIYF. The whole variable domain, remainder taken from reference TRBV15 and TRBJ1-3, is DAMVIQNPRYQVTQFGKPVTLSCSQTLNHNVMYWYQQKSSQAPKLLFHYYDKDFNNEADTPDNFQSRRPNTSFCFLDIRSPGLGDTAMYLCATQGGAHSGNTIYFGEGSWLTVV.

The gene calls are TRBV7-8 and TRBJ2-7; 7 bases map to TRBD2. This CDR3 has 15 residues. Germline loops: CDR1 SGHVS, CDR2 FQNEAQ. J gave up 4 bases and V 5 bases, and 11 bases lay outside the gene matches. The CDR3 here is CASSNGGSDPYEQYF. In DNA form, the CDR3 reads TGTGCCAGCAGCAACGGGGGGTCGGATCCATACGAGCAGTACTTC.

The chain links TRBV5-4 to TRBJ2-3, with 10 bases fitting TRBD2. The CDR3 spans 16 residues. Germline V gene lookup returns CDR1 SGHNT and CDR2 YYREEE (reference sequence). The V gene end was trimmed by 5 bases and the J gene end by 1 base; junction bases not matched to a gene: 7. The CDR3 reads CASSPRTSGGTDTQYF. Written as DNA, the CDR3 is TGTGCCAGCAGTCCCCGGACTAGCGGTGGCACAGATACGCAGTATTTT.

The chain combines TRBV5-6 with TRBJ1-3, with 10 bases fitting TRBD1. Germline CDR1 reads SGHDT; CDR2 reads YYEEEE. Unmatched junction bases numbered 8, after V lost 4 bases and J lost 4 bases. The CDR3 has 16 amino acids. CDR3 loop: CASSALGQGEGNTIYF. In nucleotides, the CDR3 is TGTGCCAGCAGCGCTCTCGGACAGGGGGAGGGAAACACCATATATTTT.

The genes are TRBV5-1 and TRBJ1-1; 11 positions match TRBD1. CDR1 is SGHRS and CDR2 is YFSETQ in the germline V gene. The length of the CDR3 is 15 residues. V gave up 5 bases and J gave up 1 base; unmatched junction bases: 4. The CDR3 region has the DNA TGCGCCAGCAGGGGGACAGGGGGGGGGAACACTGAAGCTTTCTTT. Translated: CASRGTGGGNTEAFF.

A few counts support this clone. The rearrangement joins TRBV10-3 to TRBJ1-1; D is undetermined. Trimming cost V 7 bases and J 0 bases, with 9 bases left between them. Per germline, CDR1 ENHRY and CDR2 SYGVKD. CDR3 length: 13 amino acids. CDR3 residues: CAITRTLNTEAFF. CDR3 coding DNA: TGTGCCATCACTCGGACCTTGAACACTGAAGCTTTCTTT.

The V and J genes are TRBV5-1 and TRBJ1-1, with D possibly TRBD1 on 6 matching bases. The CDR3 runs 15 residues. Germline CDR1 is SGHRS and CDR2 is YFSETQ. Between the trimmed V and J ends, which lost 3 bases and 1 base, there was a span of 13 bases. The DNA for the CDR3 is TGCGCCAGCAGCTCGGACAGCTCGCAGAACACTGAAGCTTTCTTT. This sequence encodes CASSSDSSQNTEAFF. Filled out from reference TRBV5-1 and TRBJ1-1, the complete variable domain reads KAGVTQTPRYLIKTRGQQVTLSCSPISGHRSVSWYQQTPGQGLQFLFEYFSETQRNKGNFPGRFSGRQFSNSRSEMNVSTLELGDSALYLCASSSDSSQNTEAFFGQGTRLTVV.

V is TRBV19 and J is TRBJ2-5; D is uncertain. Germline CDR1 and CDR2: LNHDA and SQIVND (reference sequence). This CDR3 spans 12 amino acids. The V end was cut by 5 bases, the J end by 1 base, with 5 bases between. The CDR3 region has the DNA TGTGCCAGTAGTCCGTCCCAAGAGACCCAGTACTTC. Translating gives CASSPSQETQYF.

The chain is built from TRBV6-5 and TRBJ1-4; D might be TRBD1 (6 bases). This CDR3 spans 14 amino acids. The V end lost 6 bases, the J end lost 8 bases, and 16 bases lay between the germline ends. Looked up from germline, CDR1 is MNHEY and CDR2 is SVGAGI. The CDR3 DNA reads TGTGCCAGCAGACCGGGGGGGCGCGGGGAAAAACTGTTTTTT. Its translation: CASRPGGRGEKLFF.

This chain uses TRBV30 with TRBJ1-5; 8 nucleotides agree with TRBD1. The length of the CDR3 is 14 residues. V lost 2 bases to trimming and J lost 2 bases; unmatched junction nucleotides: 2. The germline gives CDR1 GTSNPN, CDR2 SVGIG (reference sequence). CDR3 sequence (DNA): TGTGCCTGGAGTAGACAGGGGCGCAATCAGCCCCAGCATTTT. Its translation is CAWSRQGRNQPQHF.

This clone has just a few counts. The chain joins TRBV19 to TRBJ1-1; perhaps TRBD1 as D (6 bases). CDR1 is LNHDA, CDR2 SQIVND, per germline (reference sequence). Trimming removed 8 bases at V and 4 bases at J, with 14 bases between. This CDR3 contains 13 residues. CDR3 bases: TGTGCCAGTGGACAGACTTCTCCCACTGAAGCTTTCTTT. Its protein is CASGQTSPTEAFF.

This clone has a handful of counts. This sequence joins TRBV7-9 and TRBJ2-7; 7 bases line up with TRBD1. Per germline, CDR1 SEHNR and CDR2 FQNEAQ (reference sequence). V lost 5 bases, J lost 7 bases, and 11 bases stayed unmatched. There are 14 residues in the CDR3. The CDR3, as DNA: TGTGCCAGCAGCCTGACAGGGAACAAGGCAGAGCAGTACTTC. This encodes CASSLTGNKAEQYF.

The gene calls are TRBV5-6 and TRBJ2-6, with D perhaps matching TRBD2 (7 bases). V was clipped by 7 bases and J by 0 bases, with 11 bases between them. The CDR3 contains 15 residues. Germline V gene data show CDR1 as SGHDT and CDR2 as YYEEEE. The CDR3 DNA reads TGTGCCAGCGGGGGGGGCGGCTCTGGGGCCAACGTCCTGACTTTC. Translated, it gives CASGGGGSGANVLTF.

The rearrangement uses TRBV5-6 and TRBJ1-4; D uncertain. There are 18 residues in the CDR3. The germline gives CDR1 SGHDT, CDR2 YYEEEE. Trimming pared 2 bases from V and 0 bases from J, leaving 17 bases between. Here the CDR3 DNA reads TGTGCCAGCAGCTTTGGGGTGTTTTCGGCTGCAACTAATGAAAAACTGTTTTTT. Encoded protein: CASSFGVFSAATNEKLFF.

The V gene is TRBV9, the J gene TRBJ1-1; the D gene is possibly TRBD1 (5 bases). Germline V gene sequence: CDR1 SGDLS, CDR2 YYNGEE. V was trimmed by 3 bases and J by 0 bases, leaving 12 bases between them. CDR3 size: 15 residues. The CDR3 DNA reads as TGTGCCAGCAGCGCCAAGGGGACCCTGAACACTGAAGCTTTCTTT. Encoded protein: CASSAKGTLNTEAFF.

The chain uses TRBV9 and TRBJ1-4; a weak D match, TRBD1 (5 bases). Germline loops: CDR1 SGDLS, CDR2 YYNGEE. Trimming stripped 10 bases from V and 3 bases from J, with 10 bases between. The CDR3 covers 12 residues. The CDR3 is CAGGTANEKLFF. The CDR3 DNA is TGTGCCGGGGGTACGGCTAATGAAAAACTGTTTTTT.

V is TRBV30 and J is TRBJ2-5; 7 bases match TRBD2. Germline assignment: CDR1 GTSNPN and CDR2 SVGIG (reference sequence). This CDR3 spans 15 amino acids. J was trimmed by 5 bases and V by 4 bases; bases with no gene match: 13. The CDR3 loop is CAWTPQWGGSETQYF. The CDR3 nucleotides read TGTGCCTGGACCCCCCAATGGGGAGGGAGTGAGACCCAGTACTTC.